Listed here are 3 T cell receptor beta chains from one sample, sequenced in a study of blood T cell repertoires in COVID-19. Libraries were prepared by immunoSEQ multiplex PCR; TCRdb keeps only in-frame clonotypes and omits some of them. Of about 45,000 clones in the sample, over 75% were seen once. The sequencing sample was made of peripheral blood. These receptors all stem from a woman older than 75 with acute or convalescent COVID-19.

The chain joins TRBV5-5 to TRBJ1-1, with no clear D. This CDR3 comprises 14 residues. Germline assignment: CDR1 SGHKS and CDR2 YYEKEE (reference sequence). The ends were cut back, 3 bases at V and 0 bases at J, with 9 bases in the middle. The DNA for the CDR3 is TGTGCCAGCAGCTGGGAGCTCATGAACACTGAAGCTTTCTTT. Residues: CASSWELMNTEAFF.

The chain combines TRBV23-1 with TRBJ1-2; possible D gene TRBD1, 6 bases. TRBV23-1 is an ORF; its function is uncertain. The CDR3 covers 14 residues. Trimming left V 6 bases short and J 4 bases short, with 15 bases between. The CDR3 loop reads CASRGGGPGYGYTF. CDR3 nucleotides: TGCGCCAGCAGAGGGGGGGGCCCAGGCTATGGCTACACCTTC.

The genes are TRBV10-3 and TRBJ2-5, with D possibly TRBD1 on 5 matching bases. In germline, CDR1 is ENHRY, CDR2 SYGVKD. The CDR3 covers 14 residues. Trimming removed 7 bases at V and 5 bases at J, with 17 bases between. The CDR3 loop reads CAITQDSAGETQYF. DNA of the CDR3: TGTGCCATCACCCAAGACAGTGCCGGGGAGACCCAGTACTTC.